Listed below are T cell receptor beta chains from one sample, sequenced in a study of shared clonotypes between healthy human individuals. Sequencing used immunoSEQ multiplex PCR; TCRdb keeps in-frame clones, though not all of them. The sample contains fewer than 400,000 clones, approximately 79% of which appear only once. Sequencing was done on a sample of memory CD4+ T cells sorted from blood. The source is a man between 25 and 39 years old in good health. CDR3s include the opening cysteine and the closing phenylalanine or tryptophan. The D gene is left open where the match is weak. A clone size is listed for some rows: how often the clone was seen (once, few, many), or a class if it is expanded.

V: TRBV19
D: TRBD1
length: 14
size: NA
J: TRBJ2-7
CDR3: CATKSGTATYEQYF
DNA: TGTGCCACAAAATCCGGGACAGCTACCTACGAGCAGTACTTC

V: TRBV27
D: TRBD1
length: 14
size: NA
J: TRBJ1-2
CDR3: CASSPSGTGRGYTF
DNA: TGTGCCAGCAGTCCATCAGGGACAGGGCGTGGCTACACCTTC

V: TRBV5-1
D: TRBD1
length: 18
size: NA
J: TRBJ1-2
CDR3: CASSLSPAGQGNSYGYTF
DNA: TGCGCCAGCAGCTTGTCCCCCGCTGGACAGGGTAACTCCTATGGCTACACCTTC

V: TRBV6-6
D: NA
length: 14
size: NA
J: TRBJ2-7
CDR3: CASSQAGQRGIEYF
DNA: TGTGCCAGCAGCCAGGCGGGACAGAGGGGGATTGAGTACTTC

V: TRBV6-1
D: NA
length: 14
size: NA
J: TRBJ1-5
CDR3: CASRLGTGNQPQHF
DNA: TGTGCCAGCAGGCTTGGGACGGGAAATCAGCCCCAGCATTTT

V: TRBV11-2
D: NA
length: 12
size: NA
J: TRBJ2-3
CDR3: CASSPGRDTQYF
DNA: TGTGCCAGCAGCCCGGGGCGGGATACGCAGTATTTT

V: TRBV9
D: TRBD1
length: 15
size: NA
J: TRBJ1-1
CDR3: CASSAQTGSLTEAFF
DNA: TGTGCCAGCAGCGCCCAGACAGGGAGCCTCACTGAAGCTTTCTTT

V: TRBV20-1
D: NA
length: 11
size: NA
J: TRBJ2-7
CDR3: CSASTGYEQYF
DNA: TGCAGTGCTAGTACGGGGTACGAGCAGTACTTC

V: TRBV6-1
D: NA
length: 12
size: once
J: TRBJ2-7
CDR3: CASTGQSYEQYF
DNA: TGTGCCAGCACCGGACAGTCTTACGAGCAGTACTTC

V: TRBV18
D: NA
length: 19
size: NA
J: TRBJ1-3
CDR3: CASSGIYPRWGPGGNTIYF
DNA: TGTGCCAGCTCCGGAATATACCCCAGGTGGGGACCCGGCGGAAACACCATATATTTT

V: TRBV28
D: TRBD1
length: 16
size: NA
J: TRBJ1-4
CDR3: CASTSRTGGRGEKLFF
DNA: TGTGCCAGCACATCGCGGACAGGTGGGAGAGGTGAAAAACTGTTTTTT

V: TRBV11-3
D: NA
length: 14
size: NA
J: TRBJ2-3
CDR3: CASSLARETDTQYF
DNA: TGTGCCAGCAGCTTAGCGAGGGAAACAGATACGCAGTATTTT

V: TRBV7-2
D: NA
length: 15
size: NA
J: TRBJ2-3
CDR3: CASSLFNVGADTQYF
DNA: TGTGCCAGCAGCTTATTTAATGTGGGGGCAGATACGCAGTATTTT

V: TRBV6-1
D: NA
length: 13
size: NA
J: TRBJ1-3
CDR3: CASSDHSGNTIYF
DNA: TGTGCCAGCAGTGATCACTCTGGAAACACCATATATTTT

V: TRBV11-2
D: NA
length: 15
size: NA
J: TRBJ2-7
CDR3: CASGKGGLSPYEQYF
DNA: TGTGCCAGCGGGAAGGGGGGGCTTAGCCCCTACGAGCAGTACTTC

V: TRBV5-4
D: NA
length: 14
size: NA
J: TRBJ2-6
CDR3: CASSPTAGANVLTF
DNA: TGTGCCAGCAGCCCAACAGCTGGGGCCAACGTCCTGACTTTC

V: TRBV7-9
D: NA
length: 13
size: NA
J: TRBJ2-2
CDR3: CASSLDGGGELFF
DNA: TGTGCCAGCAGCTTAGACGGCGGCGGGGAGCTGTTTTTT

V: TRBV2
D: TRBD1
length: 15
size: NA
J: TRBJ1-5
CDR3: CASSLDRGRYQPQHF
DNA: TGTGCCAGCAGTCTGGACAGGGGGAGATATCAGCCCCAGCATTTT

V: TRBV2
D: TRBD2
length: 14
size: NA
J: TRBJ2-1
CDR3: CASSETSGLNEQFF
DNA: TGTGCCAGCAGTGAGACTAGCGGGCTCAATGAGCAGTTCTTC